What follows describes a single TCR beta chain. What it recognizes is unknown. The source of the sample is a study of T cells after yellow fever vaccination. Overall study results and limits: Clonotypes appearing in both CD4 and CD8 compartments existed, and their share was small. Primary-vaccination clones mostly resurfaced post-booster (96% CD4, around 88% CD8). High-abundance clonotypes from the bulk population could contaminate FACS-sorted repertoires.

This CDR3 has 14 residues. Per germline, CDR1 SGHTA and CDR2 FQGNSA. V lost 8 bases to trimming and J lost 0 bases, with 13 bases between them. The 5'RACE template-switching step produced TCR cDNA and added a universal primer site and UMIs. TCRdb reprocessed the 5' RACE reads via MiXCR and lists one record per CDR3 protein. The sample records hundreds of thousands of distinct CDR3 sequences, about a sixth being singletons. The TCR sequence derives from a man aged 18 to 30 who received the YFV17D yellow fever vaccine. The gene calls are TRBV7-2 and TRBJ2-5; weak D call: TRBD1 (6 bases). This material consisted of PBMCs, taken about 5 days after the first yellow fever vaccination. The CDR3 sequence is CASSTQGHQETQYF. Written as DNA, the CDR3 is TGTGCCAGCTCCACGCAGGGGCACCAAGAGACCCAGTACTTC.